This TCR beta chain was retrieved from a study of blood T cell repertoires in COVID-19. Study-wide background: Samples of COVID-19 (acute and convalescent) were obtained from the United States, Italy and Spain. In each case, the material was cDNA or gDNA derived from T cells, B-cell-depleted T cells, or PBMCs.

CDR3 length: 20 amino acids. Trimming cost V 3 bases and J 4 bases; bases outside gene matches: 19. From germline, CDR1 is DFQATT and CDR2 SNEGSKA (reference sequence). Only a few counts were recorded for this clone. Source study methods: How many nucleated cells were present was estimated from reference gene primer amplification. Produced via immunoSEQ multiplex PCR; TCRdb's table is partial and in-frame only. That table furnishes V, J and clone size, whereas the DNA furnished D and trimming. The sample carries around 240,000 clones, more than 75% recorded once. The rearrangement joins TRBV20-1 to TRBJ1-3; 12 nucleotides agree with TRBD1. The specimen was peripheral blood. The TCR sequence derives from a woman younger than 45 who had recovered from COVID-19. CDR3 sequence: CSASYGAGTGGLNKGNTIYF. CDR3 coding DNA: TGCAGTGCTAGTTACGGCGCCGGGACAGGGGGCTTGAATAAAGGAAACACCATATATTTT.